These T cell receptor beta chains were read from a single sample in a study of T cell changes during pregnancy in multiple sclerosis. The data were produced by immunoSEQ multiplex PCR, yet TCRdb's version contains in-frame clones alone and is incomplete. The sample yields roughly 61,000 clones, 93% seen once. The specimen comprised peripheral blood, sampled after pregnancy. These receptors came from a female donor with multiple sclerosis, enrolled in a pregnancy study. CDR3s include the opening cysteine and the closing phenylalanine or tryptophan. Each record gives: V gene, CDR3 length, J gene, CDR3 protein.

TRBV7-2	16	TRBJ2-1	CASSSSGTSGRNEQFF
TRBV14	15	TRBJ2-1	CASSRTLAGGDEQFF
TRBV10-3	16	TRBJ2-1	CAISEGLAKSYNEQFF
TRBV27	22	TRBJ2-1	CASSLSRLAGVSPEVIYNEQFF
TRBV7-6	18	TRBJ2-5	CASSLSPPGGGASETQYF
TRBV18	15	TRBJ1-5	CASSRPDRSNQPQHF
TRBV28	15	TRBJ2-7	CASSLTGGTSYEQYF
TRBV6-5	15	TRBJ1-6	CASSYDGQGGSPLHF
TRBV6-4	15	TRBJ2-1	CASSGDGSSYNEQFF
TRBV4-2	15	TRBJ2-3	CASSPVLPGLATQYF
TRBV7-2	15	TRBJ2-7	CASSRQGESSYEQYF
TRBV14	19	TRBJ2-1	CASSQERILAGPPDNEQFF
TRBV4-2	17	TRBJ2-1	CASSQDRGTSGYNEQFF
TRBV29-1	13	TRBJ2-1	CSEGLAPNNEQFF
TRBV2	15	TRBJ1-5	CASRGTGTSNQPQHF
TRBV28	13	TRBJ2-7	CASRVQGSYEQYF
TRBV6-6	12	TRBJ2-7	CASSKDSYEQYF
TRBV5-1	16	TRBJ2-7	CASSGGLRPSSYEQYF
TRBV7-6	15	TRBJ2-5	CASSSSGQAGETQYF
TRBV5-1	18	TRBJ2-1	CASSLQAGGTLSYNEQFF
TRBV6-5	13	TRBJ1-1	CASSYGQGLEAFF
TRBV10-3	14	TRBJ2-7	CAISALAGHYEQYF
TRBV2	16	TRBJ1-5	CASNPSRGASNQPQHF
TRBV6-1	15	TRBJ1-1	CASSEALVVNTEAFF
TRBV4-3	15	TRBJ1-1	CASSQEGARAGSAFF
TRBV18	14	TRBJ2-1	CASSPPSSYNEQFF
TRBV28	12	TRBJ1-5	CASRSGNQPQHF
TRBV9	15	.	CASSVEASGSSEQYF
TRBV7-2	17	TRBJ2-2	CASKGQGPAEGAGELFF
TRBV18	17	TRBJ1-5	CASSPIPGQGSNQPQHF
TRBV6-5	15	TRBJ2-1	CASSRRWSSYNEQFF
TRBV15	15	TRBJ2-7	CATSLGDRGNYEQYF
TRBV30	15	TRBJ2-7	CAWSVVGGPRYEQYF
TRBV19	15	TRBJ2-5	CASSILDGGRETQYF
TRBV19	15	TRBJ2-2	CASRGLAGDVGELFF
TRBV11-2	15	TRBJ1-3	CASSDGQASGNTIYF
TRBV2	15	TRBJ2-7	CASSPAGVPGGEQYF
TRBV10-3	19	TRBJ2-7	CAISEPSPGAALTSYEQYF
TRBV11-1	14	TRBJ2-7	CASSLGQGNYEQYF
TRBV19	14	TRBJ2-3	CASSKGAGTDTQYF
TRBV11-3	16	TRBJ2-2	CASSLVVTGDSGELFF
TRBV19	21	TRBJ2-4	CASSIILAGGSNVGTKNIQYF
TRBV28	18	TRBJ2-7	CASSLWGLGTDASYEQYF
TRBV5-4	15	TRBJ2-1	CASSLVDRGYNEQFF
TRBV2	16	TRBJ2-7	CASTFPRQGNSYEQYF
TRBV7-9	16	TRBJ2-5	CASSHALGQGRETQYF
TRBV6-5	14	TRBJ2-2	CASSYQKNTGELFF
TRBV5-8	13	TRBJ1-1	CASSRRGRTEAFF
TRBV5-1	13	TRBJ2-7	CASSTDRGGEQYF
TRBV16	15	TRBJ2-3	CASSPLGTSTDTQYF
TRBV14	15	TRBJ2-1	CASSLPGTAYNEQFF
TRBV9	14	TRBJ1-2	CASSAGQGASGYTF
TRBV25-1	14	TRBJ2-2	CASSGGHPTGELFF